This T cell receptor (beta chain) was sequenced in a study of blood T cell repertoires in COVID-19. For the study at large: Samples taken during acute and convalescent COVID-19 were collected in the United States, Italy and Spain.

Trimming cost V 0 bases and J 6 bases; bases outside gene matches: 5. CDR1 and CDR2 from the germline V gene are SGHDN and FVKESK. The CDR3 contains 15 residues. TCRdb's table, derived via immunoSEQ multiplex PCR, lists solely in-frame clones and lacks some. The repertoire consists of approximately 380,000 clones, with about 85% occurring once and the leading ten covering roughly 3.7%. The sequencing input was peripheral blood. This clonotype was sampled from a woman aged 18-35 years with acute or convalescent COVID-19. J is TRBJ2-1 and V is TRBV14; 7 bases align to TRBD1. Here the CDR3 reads CASSQDWTGVNEQFF. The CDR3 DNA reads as TGTGCCAGCAGCCAAGATTGGACAGGTGTCAATGAGCAGTTCTTC.